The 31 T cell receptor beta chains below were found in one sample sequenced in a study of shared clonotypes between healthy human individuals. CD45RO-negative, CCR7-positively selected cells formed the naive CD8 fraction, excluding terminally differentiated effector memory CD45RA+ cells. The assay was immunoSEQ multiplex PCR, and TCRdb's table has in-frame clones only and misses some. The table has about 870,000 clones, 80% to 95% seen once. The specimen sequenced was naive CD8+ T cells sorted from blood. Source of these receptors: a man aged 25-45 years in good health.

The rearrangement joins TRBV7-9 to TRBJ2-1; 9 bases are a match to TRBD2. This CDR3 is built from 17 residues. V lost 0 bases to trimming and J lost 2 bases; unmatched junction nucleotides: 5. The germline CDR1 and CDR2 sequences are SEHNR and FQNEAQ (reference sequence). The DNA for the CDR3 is TGTGCCAGCAGCTTAGCGCCGGGACTAGCAGCCTACAATGAGCAGTTCTTC. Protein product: CASSLAPGLAAYNEQFF. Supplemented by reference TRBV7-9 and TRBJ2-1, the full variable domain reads DTGVSQNPRHKITKRGQNVTFRCDPISEHNRLYWYRQTLGQGPEFLTYFQNEAQLEKSRLLSDRFSAERPKGSFSTLEIQRTEQGDSAMYLCASSLAPGLAAYNEQFFGPGTRLTVL.

The CDR3 DNA reads as TGCAGCGTTGTTGGGCAAGTTAAAGCTTTCTTT. Protein sequence: CSVVGQVKAFF. V and J are TRBV29-1 and TRBJ1-1; no firm D call. The V end lost 4 bases, the J end lost 9 bases, and 12 bases lay between the germline ends. The germline V gene has CDR1 SQVTM and CDR2 ANQGSEA. The CDR3 loop spans 11 amino acids.

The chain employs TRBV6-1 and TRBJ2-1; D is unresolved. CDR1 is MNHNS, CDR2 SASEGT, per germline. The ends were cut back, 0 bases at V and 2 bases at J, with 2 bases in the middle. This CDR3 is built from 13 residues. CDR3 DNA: TGTGCCAGCAGTGAAGCTACCTACAATGAGCAGTTCTTC. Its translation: CASSEATYNEQFF.

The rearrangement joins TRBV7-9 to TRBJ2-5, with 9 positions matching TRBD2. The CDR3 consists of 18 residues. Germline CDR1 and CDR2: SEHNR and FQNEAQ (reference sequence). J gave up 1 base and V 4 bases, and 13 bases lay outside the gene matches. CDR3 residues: CASSSTGGLAGFQETQYF. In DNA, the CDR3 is TGTGCCAGCAGCTCGACAGGTGGGCTAGCGGGATTCCAAGAGACCCAGTACTTC. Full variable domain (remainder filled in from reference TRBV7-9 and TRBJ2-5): DTGVSQNPRHKITKRGQNVTFRCDPISEHNRLYWYRQTLGQGPEFLTYFQNEAQLEKSRLLSDRFSAERPKGSFSTLEIQRTEQGDSAMYLCASSSTGGLAGFQETQYFGPGTRLLVL.

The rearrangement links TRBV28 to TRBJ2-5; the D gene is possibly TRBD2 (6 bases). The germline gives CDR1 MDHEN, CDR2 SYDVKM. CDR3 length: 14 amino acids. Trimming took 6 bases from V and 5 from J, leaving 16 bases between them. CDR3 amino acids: CASSKSGSPETQYF. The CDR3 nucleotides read TGTGCCAGCAGCAAGAGCGGGTCGCCCGAGACCCAGTACTTC. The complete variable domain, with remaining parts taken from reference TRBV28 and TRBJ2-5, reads DVKVTQSSRYLVKRTGEKVFLECVQDMDHENMFWYRQDPGLGLRLIYFSYDVKMKEKGDIPEGYSVSREKKERFSLILESASTNQTSMYLCASSKSGSPETQYFGPGTRLLVL.

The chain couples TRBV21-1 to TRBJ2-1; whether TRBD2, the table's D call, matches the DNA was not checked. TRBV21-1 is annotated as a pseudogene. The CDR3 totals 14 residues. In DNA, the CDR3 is TGTGCCAGCCCCGGCGGGAGGGGGCAAGGTGAGCAGTTCTTC. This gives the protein CASPGGRGQGEQFF.

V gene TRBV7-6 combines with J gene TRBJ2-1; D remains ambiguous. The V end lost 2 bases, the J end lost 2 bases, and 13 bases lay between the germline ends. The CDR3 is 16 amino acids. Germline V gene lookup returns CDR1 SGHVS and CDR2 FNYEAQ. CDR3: CASSLTLDEAYNEQFF. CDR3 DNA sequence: TGTGCCAGCAGCTTAACCCTTGACGAAGCCTACAATGAGCAGTTCTTC.

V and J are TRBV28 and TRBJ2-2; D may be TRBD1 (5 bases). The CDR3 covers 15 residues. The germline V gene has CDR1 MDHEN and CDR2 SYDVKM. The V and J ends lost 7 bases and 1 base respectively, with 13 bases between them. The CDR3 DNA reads TGTGCCAGCACTCCGCACAGGAAGAACACCGGGGAGCTGTTTTTT. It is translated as CASTPHRKNTGELFF.

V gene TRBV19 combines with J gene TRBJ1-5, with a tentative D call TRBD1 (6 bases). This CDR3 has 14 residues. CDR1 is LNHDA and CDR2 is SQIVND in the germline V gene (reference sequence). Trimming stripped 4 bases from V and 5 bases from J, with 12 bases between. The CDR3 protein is CASSTLRGDQPQHF. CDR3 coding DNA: TGTGCCAGTAGTACTCTAAGGGGGGATCAGCCCCAGCATTTT.

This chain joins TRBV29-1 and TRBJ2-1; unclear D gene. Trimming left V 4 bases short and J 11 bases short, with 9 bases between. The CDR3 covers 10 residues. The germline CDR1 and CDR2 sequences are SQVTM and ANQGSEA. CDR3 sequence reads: CSVGLNQQFF. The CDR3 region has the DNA TGCAGCGTTGGACTGAACCAGCAGTTCTTC.

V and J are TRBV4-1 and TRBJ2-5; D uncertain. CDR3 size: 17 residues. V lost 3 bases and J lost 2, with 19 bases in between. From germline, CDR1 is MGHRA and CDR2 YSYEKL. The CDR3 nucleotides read TGCGCCAGCAGCCAGAAAGGCGGCGGACGGGCGCAAGAGACCCAGTACTTC. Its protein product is CASSQKGGGRAQETQYF.

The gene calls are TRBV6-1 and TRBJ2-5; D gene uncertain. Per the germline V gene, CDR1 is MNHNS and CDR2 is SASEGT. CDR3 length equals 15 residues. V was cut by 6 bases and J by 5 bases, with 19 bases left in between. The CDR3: CASRFLRDHGETQYF. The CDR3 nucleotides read TGTGCCAGCAGATTCTTGCGAGACCACGGGGAGACCCAGTACTTC.

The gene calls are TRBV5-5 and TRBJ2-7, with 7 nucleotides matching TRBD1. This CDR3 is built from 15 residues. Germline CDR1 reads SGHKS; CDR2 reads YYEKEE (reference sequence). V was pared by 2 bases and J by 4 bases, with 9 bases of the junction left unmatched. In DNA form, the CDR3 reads TGTGCCAGCAGCTTAACACAGGGGTTCGTATACGAGCAGTACTTC. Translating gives CASSLTQGFVYEQYF.

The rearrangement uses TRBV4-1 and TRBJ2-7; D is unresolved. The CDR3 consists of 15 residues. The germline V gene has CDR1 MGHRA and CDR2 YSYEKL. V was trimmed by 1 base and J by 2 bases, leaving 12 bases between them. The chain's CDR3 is CASSQAFSEAYEQYF. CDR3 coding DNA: TGCGCCAGCAGCCAAGCTTTCAGCGAGGCCTACGAGCAGTACTTC.

Here the CDR3 reads CASSLAGRGYEQYF. In DNA, the CDR3 is TGTGCCAGCAGCTTAGCTGGCAGAGGCTACGAGCAGTACTTC. The chain links TRBV7-8 to TRBJ2-7; no reliable D call. Germline lookup yields CDR1 SGHVS and CDR2 FQNEAQ. The CDR3 covers 14 residues. The V and J ends lost 0 bases and 3 bases respectively, with 9 bases between them.

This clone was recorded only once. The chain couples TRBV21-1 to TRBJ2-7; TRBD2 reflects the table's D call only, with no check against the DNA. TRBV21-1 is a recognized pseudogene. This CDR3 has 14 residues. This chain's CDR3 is CASSERRSSYEQYF. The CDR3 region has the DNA TGTGCCAGCTCCGAGAGGAGAAGCTCCTACGAGCAGTACTTC.

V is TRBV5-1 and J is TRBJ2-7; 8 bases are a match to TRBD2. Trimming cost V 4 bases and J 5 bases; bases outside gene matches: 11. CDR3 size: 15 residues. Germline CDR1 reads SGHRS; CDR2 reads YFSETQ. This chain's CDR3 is CASSQNQAGVHEQYF. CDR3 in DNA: TGCGCCAGCAGCCAGAATCAAGCGGGAGTCCACGAGCAGTACTTC.

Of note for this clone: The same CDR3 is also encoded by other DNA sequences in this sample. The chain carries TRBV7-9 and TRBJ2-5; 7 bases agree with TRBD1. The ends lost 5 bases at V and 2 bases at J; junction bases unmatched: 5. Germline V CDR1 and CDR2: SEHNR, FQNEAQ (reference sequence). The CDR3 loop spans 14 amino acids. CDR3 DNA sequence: TGTGCCAGCAGCCCCCGGGACAGTCAAGAGACCCAGTACTTC. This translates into CASSPRDSQETQYF.

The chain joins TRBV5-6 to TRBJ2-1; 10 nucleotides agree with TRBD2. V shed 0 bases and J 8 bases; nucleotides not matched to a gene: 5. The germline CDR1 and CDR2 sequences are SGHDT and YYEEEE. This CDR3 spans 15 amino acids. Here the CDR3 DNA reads TGTGCCAGCAGCTTGGAACCTAGCGGGAGTTATGAGCAGTTCTTC. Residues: CASSLEPSGSYEQFF.

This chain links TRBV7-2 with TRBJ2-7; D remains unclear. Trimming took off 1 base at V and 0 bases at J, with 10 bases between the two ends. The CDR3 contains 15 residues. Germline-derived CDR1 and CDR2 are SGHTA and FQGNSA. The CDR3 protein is CASSLVQSSSYEQYF. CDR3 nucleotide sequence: TGTGCCAGCAGCTTAGTACAGAGCAGCTCCTACGAGCAGTACTTC.

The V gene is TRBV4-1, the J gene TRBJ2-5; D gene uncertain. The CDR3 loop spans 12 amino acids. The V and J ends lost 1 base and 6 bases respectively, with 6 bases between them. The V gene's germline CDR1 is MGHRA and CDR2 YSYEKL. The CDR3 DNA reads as TGCGCCAGCAGCCAAGTAGGAAAGACCCAGTACTTC. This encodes CASSQVGKTQYF.

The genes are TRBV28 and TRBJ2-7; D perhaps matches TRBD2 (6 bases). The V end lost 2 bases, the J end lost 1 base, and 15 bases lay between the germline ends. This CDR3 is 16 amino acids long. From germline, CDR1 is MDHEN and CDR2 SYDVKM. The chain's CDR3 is CASSLLPGGTSYEQYF. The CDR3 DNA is TGTGCCAGCAGTTTACTTCCCGGGGGTACTTCCTACGAGCAGTACTTC.

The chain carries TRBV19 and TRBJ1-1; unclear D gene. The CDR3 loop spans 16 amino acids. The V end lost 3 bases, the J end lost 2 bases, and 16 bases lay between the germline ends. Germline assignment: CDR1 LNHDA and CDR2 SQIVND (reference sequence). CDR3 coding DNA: TGTGCCAGTAGTATGGGAGCTCGGGATCTCAACACTGAAGCTTTCTTT. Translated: CASSMGARDLNTEAFF.

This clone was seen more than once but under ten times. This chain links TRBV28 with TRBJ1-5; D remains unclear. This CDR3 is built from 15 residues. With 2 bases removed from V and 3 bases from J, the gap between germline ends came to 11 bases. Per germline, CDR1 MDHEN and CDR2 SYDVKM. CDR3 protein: CASSLPPGYNQPQHF. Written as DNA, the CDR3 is TGTGCCAGCAGTTTACCACCGGGGTACAATCAGCCCCAGCATTTT.

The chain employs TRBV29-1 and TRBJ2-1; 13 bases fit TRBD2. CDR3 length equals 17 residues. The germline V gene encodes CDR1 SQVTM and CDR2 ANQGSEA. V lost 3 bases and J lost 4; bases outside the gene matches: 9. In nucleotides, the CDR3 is TGCAGCGTTGATGGTACTAGCGGGAGGGGTTTTTACAATGAGCAGTTCTTC. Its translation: CSVDGTSGRGFYNEQFF.

The CDR3 DNA follows: TGTGCCAGCAGTTTATTGGGGACTAGCGGGTCTACCGAGCAGTTCTTC. Protein product: CASSLLGTSGSTEQFF. The chain joins TRBV27 to TRBJ2-1; the match to TRBD2 covers 12 bases. The CDR3 runs to 16 residues. J was trimmed by 10 bases and V by 1 base; bases with no gene match: 8. CDR1 MNHEY and CDR2 SMNVEV come from the germline V gene (reference sequence).

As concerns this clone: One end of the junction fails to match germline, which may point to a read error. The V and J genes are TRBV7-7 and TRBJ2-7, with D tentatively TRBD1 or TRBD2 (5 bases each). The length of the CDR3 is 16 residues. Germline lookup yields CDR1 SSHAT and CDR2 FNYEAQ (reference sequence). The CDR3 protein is CASSFFGTKEFYEQYF. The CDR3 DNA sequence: TGTGCTAGCAGCTTCTTCGGGACCAAAGAATTCTACGAGCAGTACTTC.

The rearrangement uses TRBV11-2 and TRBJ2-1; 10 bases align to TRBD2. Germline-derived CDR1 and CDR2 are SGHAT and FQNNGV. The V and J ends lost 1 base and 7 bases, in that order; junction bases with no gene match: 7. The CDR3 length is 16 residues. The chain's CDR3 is CASSLGSSGSANEQFF. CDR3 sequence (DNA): TGTGCCAGCAGCTTAGGTTCTAGCGGGAGCGCGAATGAGCAGTTCTTC.

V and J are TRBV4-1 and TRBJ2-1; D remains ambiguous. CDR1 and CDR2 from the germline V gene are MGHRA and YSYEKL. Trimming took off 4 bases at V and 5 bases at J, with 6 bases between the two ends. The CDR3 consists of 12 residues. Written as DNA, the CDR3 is TGCGCCAGCAGCCCCCTTAACAATGAGCAGTTCTTC. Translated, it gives CASSPLNNEQFF.

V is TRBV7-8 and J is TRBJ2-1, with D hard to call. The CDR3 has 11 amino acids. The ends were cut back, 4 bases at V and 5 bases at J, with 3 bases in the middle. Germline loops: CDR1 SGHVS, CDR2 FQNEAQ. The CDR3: CASSSNNEQFF. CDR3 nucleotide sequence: TGTGCCAGCAGCTCAAACAATGAGCAGTTCTTC.

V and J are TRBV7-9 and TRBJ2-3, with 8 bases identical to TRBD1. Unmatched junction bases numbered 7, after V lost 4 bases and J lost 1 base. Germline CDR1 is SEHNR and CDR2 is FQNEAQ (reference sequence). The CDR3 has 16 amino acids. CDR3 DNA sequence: TGTGCCAGCAGCTCTCCCGACAGGGGAGGCACAGATACGCAGTATTTT. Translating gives CASSSPDRGGTDTQYF.